The rows below give T cell receptor beta chains drawn from one sample of a study of siplizumab effects on memory and regulatory T cells. Method: immunoSEQ multiplex PCR; TCRdb's copy keeps in-frame clones and lacks some. The sample has 70,000 to 95,000 clones, 85% to 90% seen once. The sequencing input was CD4+ T cells sorted from blood. The receptors were gathered from a human donor in good health. Both conserved end residues are part of each CDR3.

TRBV28	TRBJ1-3	CASSLYAAGNTIYF
TRBV2	TRBJ2-1	CASIPGPYNEQFF
TRBV2	TRBJ1-2	CASSALKGRRGYTF
TRBV4-1	TRBJ2-7	CASSQTGQGTGEQYF
TRBV30	TRBJ1-4	CAWSRTPQGNEKLFF
TRBV9	TRBJ1-2	CASSAGGRYGYTF
TRBV19	TRBJ1-2	CASSPANYGYTF
TRBV30	TRBJ1-2	CAWRRSSDRANYGYTF
TRBV2	TRBJ1-3	CASSRGSGNTIYF
TRBV7-2	TRBJ2-3	CASSLVGRTDTQYF
TRBV7-9	TRBJ2-7	CASSPPGNLVGEQYF
TRBV10-3	TRBJ2-1	CAISEGDYNEQFF
TRBV2	TRBJ1-2	CASSERDRYGYTF
TRBV30	TRBJ2-3	CAWSPTGDTQYF
TRBV5-4	TRBJ1-2	CASSLDLRTGGGHGYTF
TRBV27	TRBJ2-7	CASSLTGDYEQYF
TRBV15	TRBJ2-2	CATSPRLAGRIGELFF
TRBV7-9	TRBJ2-1	CASSFIGVDYNEQFF
TRBV5-6	TRBJ2-2	CASSLGRGLATGELFF
TRBV6-5	TRBJ1-1	CASSSGTGNTEAFF
TRBV9	TRBJ2-3	CASSVSLTDTQYF
TRBV30	TRBJ2-7	CAWRGRLLTYEQYF
TRBV6-5	TRBJ2-5	CASSYSSPVRWYF
TRBV11-3	TRBJ2-7	CASSLETSGRREQYF
TRBV6-5	TRBJ1-2	CASRLRQGSRYGYTF
TRBV29-1	TRBJ1-2	CSVERAYGYTF
TRBV7-3	TRBJ2-7	CASSLTGLAGDYEQYF
TRBV6-5	TRBJ1-4	CASSQTGREKLFF
TRBV6-4	TRBJ1-5	CASSEMGNQPQHF
TRBV12-5	TRBJ2-3	CASALGGQGSTDTQYF
TRBV7-3	TRBJ1-1	CASSLMAPGVNTEAFF
TRBV7-9	TRBJ1-1	CASSLGSTAPEAFF
TRBV10-3	TRBJ1-3	CAISEGISGNTIYF
TRBV25-1	TRBJ2-5	CASSVPGGGTQYF
TRBV4-2	TRBJ1-2	CASSQEKGYGYTF
TRBV10-3	TRBJ2-2	CAISIRLSRYRRGAVF
TRBV7-2	TRBJ1-3	CASSLAASSGNTIYF
TRBV6-1	TRBJ1-2	CASSARSQARKHYGYTF
TRBV28	TRBJ1-2	CASRYPTGTGSNYGYTF
TRBV11-2	TRBJ2-2	CASSLVGTYTGELFF
TRBV7-9	TRBJ2-5	CASSPGTSGRNQETQYF
TRBV25-1	TRBJ2-7	CASSELVGLAGGPDEQYF
TRBV9	TRBJ1-5	CASSVGGDRNQPQHF
TRBV5-1	TRBJ2-7	CASSLAFRSEQYF
TRBV5-6	TRBJ2-7	CASSLWQPIAGGNYEQYF
TRBV5-5	TRBJ1-5	CASSSGQGASQPQHF
TRBV6-5	TRBJ2-7	CASSPDWSREQYF
TRBV9	TRBJ2-7	CASSPRASGNYEQYF
TRBV27	TRBJ2-5	CASSPRSTYTETQYF
TRBV18	TRBJ2-1	CASSPPGGEQFF
TRBV7-3	TRBJ2-6	CASSLDPVSGANVLTF
TRBV4-1	TRBJ1-2	CASSQPDRDQGYTF
TRBV9	TRBJ1-3	CASSARTGAGNTIYF
TRBV6-6	TRBJ1-1	CASSGGTGWTEAFF